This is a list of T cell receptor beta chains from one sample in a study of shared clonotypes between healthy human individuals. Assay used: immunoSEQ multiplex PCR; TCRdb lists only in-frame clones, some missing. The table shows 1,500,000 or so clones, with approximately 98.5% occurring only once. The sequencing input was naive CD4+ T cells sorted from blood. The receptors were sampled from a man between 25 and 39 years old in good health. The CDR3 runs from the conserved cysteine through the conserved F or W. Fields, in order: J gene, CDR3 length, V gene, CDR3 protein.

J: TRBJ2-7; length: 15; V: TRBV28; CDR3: CASSSGGRSSYEQYF
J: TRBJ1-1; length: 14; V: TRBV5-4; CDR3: CASTSEVLNTEAFF
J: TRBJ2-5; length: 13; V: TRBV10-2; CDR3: CASEPTGAETQYF
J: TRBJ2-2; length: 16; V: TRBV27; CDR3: CASSYGLVSPGGELFF
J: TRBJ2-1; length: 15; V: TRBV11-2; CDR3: CASSPKREGRSEQFF
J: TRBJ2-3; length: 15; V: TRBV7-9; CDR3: CASSLGQVKVDTQYF
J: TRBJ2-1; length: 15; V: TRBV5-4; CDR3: CASSVDRGSYNEQFF
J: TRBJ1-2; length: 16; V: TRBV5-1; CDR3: CASSFVTGDDNYGYTF
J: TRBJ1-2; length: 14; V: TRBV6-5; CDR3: CASSYSMGRYGYTF
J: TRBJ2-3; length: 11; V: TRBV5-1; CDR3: CASSILDTQYF
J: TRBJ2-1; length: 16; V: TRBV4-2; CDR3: CASSQTGAGRVDEQFF
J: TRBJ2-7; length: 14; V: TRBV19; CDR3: CASTERGGEVEQYF
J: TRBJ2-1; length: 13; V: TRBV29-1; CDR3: CSVRQQLYNEQFF
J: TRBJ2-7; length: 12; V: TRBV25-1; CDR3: CASSGGSYEQYF
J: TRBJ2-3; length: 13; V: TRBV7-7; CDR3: CASSLDMADTQYF
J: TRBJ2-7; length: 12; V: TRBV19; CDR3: CASSSGSYEQYF
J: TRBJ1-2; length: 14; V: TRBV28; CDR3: CASSFPPPNYGYTF
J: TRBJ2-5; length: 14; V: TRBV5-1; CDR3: CASSLAGFQETQYF
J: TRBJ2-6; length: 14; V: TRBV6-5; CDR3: CASTRGTGANVLTF
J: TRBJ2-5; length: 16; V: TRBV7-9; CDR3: CASSLARDRRDETQYF
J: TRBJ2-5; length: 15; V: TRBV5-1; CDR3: CASSRGGGRQETQYF
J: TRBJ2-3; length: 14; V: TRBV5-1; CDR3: CASSLATLSDTQYF
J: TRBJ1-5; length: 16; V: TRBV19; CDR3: CASSNQGVESNQPQHF
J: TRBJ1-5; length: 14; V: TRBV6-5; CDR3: CASSPNGGTQPQHF
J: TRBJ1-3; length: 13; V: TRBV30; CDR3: CAWSRASGNTIYF
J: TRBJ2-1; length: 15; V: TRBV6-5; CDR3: CASSPGLALDNEQFF
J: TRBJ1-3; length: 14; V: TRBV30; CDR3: CAWSVQGSGNTIYF
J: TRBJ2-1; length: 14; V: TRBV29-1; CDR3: CSVGASGRSREQFF
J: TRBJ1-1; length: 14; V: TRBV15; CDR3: CATSRDLWDTSAFF
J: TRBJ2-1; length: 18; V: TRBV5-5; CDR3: CASSPRGDTVSSYNEQFF
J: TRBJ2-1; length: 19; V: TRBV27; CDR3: CASSLKTRSTGPWSNEQFF
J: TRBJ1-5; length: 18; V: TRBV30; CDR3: CAWSHRQGVMGSDQPQHF
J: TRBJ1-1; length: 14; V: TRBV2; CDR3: CASSAGQVNTEAFF
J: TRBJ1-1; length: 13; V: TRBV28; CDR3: CASTRRGVIEAFF
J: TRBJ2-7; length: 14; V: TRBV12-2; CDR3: CASSQTGQGDEQYF
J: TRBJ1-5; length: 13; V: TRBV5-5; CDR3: CASSLDEIQPQHF
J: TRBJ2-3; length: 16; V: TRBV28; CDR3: CASKRTGLTSTDTQYF
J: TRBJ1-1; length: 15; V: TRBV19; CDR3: CASSRSWGTNTEAFF
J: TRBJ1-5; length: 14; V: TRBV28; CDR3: CASSSGGSYRPQHF
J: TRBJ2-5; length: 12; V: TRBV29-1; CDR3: CSVVAGVETQYF
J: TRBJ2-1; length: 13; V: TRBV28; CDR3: CASLTSLVGEQFF
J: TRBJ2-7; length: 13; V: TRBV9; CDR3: CASSVGGTYEQYF
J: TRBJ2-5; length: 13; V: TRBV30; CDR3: CASSLGQGETQYF
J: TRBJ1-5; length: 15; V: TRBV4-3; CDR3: CASSQDRGGARAQHF
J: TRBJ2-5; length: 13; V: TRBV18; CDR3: CASSPDHQETQYF
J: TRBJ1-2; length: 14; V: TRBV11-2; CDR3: CASSFSHIQEDNTF
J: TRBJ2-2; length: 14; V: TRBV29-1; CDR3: CSVWGSRNTGELFF
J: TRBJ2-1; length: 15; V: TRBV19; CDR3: CASTPRGSSYNEQFF
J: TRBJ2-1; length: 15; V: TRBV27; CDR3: CASSLGGIPHNEQFF
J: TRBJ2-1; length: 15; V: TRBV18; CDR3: CASSPRDLSYNEQFF
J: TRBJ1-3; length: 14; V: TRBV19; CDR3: CASTDGTIGNTIYF
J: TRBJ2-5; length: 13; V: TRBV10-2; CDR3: CASQLAGEITQYF
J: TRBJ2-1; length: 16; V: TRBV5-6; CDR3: CASRMDRGLFHNEQFF